A single sample is the source of the 25 T cell receptor beta chains below, sequenced in a study of T cells in Graves' hyperthyroidism and ophthalmopathy. Template material for amplifying TCR beta CDR3 regions consisted of RNA transcripts. First-round RT-PCR of the TCR CDR3 relied on the HTBI primer set. TCRdb re-derived calls from the multiplex PCR reads in MiXCR, one entry per CDR3 protein. Found here are over 500,000 distinct CDR3 sequences, approximately 14% of them singletons; the top ten hold more than 11%. Input material: blood. These TCRs come from a middle-aged woman with Graves' hyperthyroidism.

This clonotype has ten or more counts. This chain links TRBV7-3 with TRBJ1-1; D not resolved. The CDR3 runs 13 residues. Trimming removed 2 bases from V and 4 bases from J, with 8 bases in between. Germline V gene lookup returns CDR1 SGHTA and CDR2 FQGTGA. CDR3 sequence: CASSLYAGTEAFF. The DNA of the CDR3 is TGTGCCAGCAGCTTATACGCCGGCACTGAAGCTTTCTTT.

This clonotype was recorded a few times. The chain links TRBV4-2 to TRBJ2-1, with TRBD2 as a possible D gene (5 bases). This CDR3 spans 16 amino acids. V was shortened by 1 base and J by 0 bases, with 10 bases between the two germline ends. Germline V gene lookup returns CDR1 LGHNA and CDR2 YNFKEQ. CDR3 loop: CASSQVEGFSYNEQFF. In DNA form, the CDR3 reads TGTGCCAGCAGCCAAGTTGAGGGCTTCTCCTACAATGAGCAGTTCTTC.

This chain uses TRBV6-1 with TRBJ1-1, with no clear D. CDR1 MNHNS and CDR2 SASEGT come from the germline V gene. The CDR3 covers 14 residues. The V end was cut by 2 bases, the J end by 1 base, with 8 bases between. This chain's CDR3 is CASSEYTGNTEAFF. The CDR3 coding sequence is TGTGCCAGCAGTGAATATACGGGGAACACTGAAGCTTTCTTT.

This clonotype was seen at least ten times. This chain links TRBV20-1 with TRBJ2-1; TRBD1 aligns across 7 bases. With 5 bases clipped from V and 3 bases from J, the junction kept 7 bases outside the gene matches. The CDR3 contains 14 residues. In germline, CDR1 is DFQATT, CDR2 SNEGSKA (reference sequence). This chain's CDR3 is CSAHSGTVYNEQFF. The CDR3 nucleotides read TGCAGTGCTCATTCCGGGACAGTCTACAATGAGCAGTTCTTC.

This clonotype came up many times. For the CDR3, the DNA is TGCAGTGCTAGAGAGCGGACTAGCGGGAGACACAATGAGCAGTTCTTC. Translating gives CSARERTSGRHNEQFF. The rearrangement joins TRBV20-1 to TRBJ2-1, with 13 nucleotides matching TRBD2. CDR3 length: 16 amino acids. V shed 0 bases, J shed 5 bases, and the junction held 4 bases outside the gene matches. Germline CDR1 reads DFQATT; CDR2 reads SNEGSKA (reference sequence).

This clonotype showed up many times. The V and J genes are TRBV28 and TRBJ2-7; TRBD1 matches at 7 bases. V lost 6 bases, J lost 6 bases, and 5 bases stayed unmatched. There are 12 residues in the CDR3. The V gene's germline CDR1 is MDHEN and CDR2 SYDVKM. The CDR3 sequence: CASRGGPSEQYF. The CDR3 DNA sequence: TGTGCCAGCAGAGGGGGCCCTTCCGAGCAGTACTTC.

This clonotype turned up a few times. This chain connects TRBV6-1 to TRBJ1-5; D uncertain. In germline, CDR1 is MNHNS, CDR2 SASEGT. The CDR3 is 14 residues long. The V gene lost 3 bases and the J gene lost 9 bases, with 15 bases spanning the gap. The CDR3 region is CASSDTNPGGPQHF. In DNA, the CDR3 is TGTGCCAGCAGTGACACAAACCCGGGTGGGCCCCAGCATTTT.

The table lists this clonotype with a few counts. V usage is TRBV20-1 and J usage is TRBJ1-3; 7 bases are a match to TRBD1. The CDR3 loop spans 16 amino acids. Germline V CDR1 and CDR2: DFQATT, SNEGSKA (reference sequence). With V trimmed by 0 bases and J by 0 bases, 5 bases remained unmatched. CDR3 in DNA: TGCAGTGCTAGAGATTTAGGGACAGTCTCTGGAAACACCATATATTTT. Translation gives CSARDLGTVSGNTIYF.

This clonotype was seen at least ten times. The chain is built from TRBV28 and TRBJ1-1; unclear D gene. The V end was cut by 8 bases, the J end by 1 base, with 14 bases between. Germline V gene sequence: CDR1 MDHEN, CDR2 SYDVKM. The CDR3 runs to 14 residues. As DNA, the CDR3 is TGTGCCAGCGGGCCGTCTCGGCCGAACACTGAAGCTTTCTTT. Protein sequence: CASGPSRPNTEAFF.

This clonotype was seen at least ten times. The CDR3 DNA sequence: TGTGCCAGCAACAATCTGGGGTCCGCGGACACTGAAGCTTTCTTT. Encoded protein: CASNNLGSADTEAFF. The V and J genes are TRBV13 and TRBJ1-1; D is ambiguous. The CDR3 is made up of 15 amino acids. Germline CDR1 PRHDT, CDR2 FYEKMQ (reference sequence). Trimming cost V 7 bases and J 3 bases, with 18 bases left between them.

As regards this clonotype: This may arise from a read error, as a much more abundant clone is one base away. The V and J genes are TRBV12-3 or TRBV12-4 and TRBJ1-4; D is unclear. CDR3 length equals 15 residues. The CDR3 loop reads CASSLGSATNEKPFF. Written as DNA, the CDR3 is TGTGCCAGCAGTTTAGGTTCTGCAACTAATGAAAAACCGTTTTTT.

In its sample, this clonotype was seen many times. This chain uses TRBV10-3 with TRBJ2-3; D not resolved. Germline assignment: CDR1 ENHRY and CDR2 SYGVKD. V was cut by 4 bases and J by 0 bases, with 14 bases left in between. The length of the CDR3 is 16 residues. In DNA, the CDR3 is TGTGCCATCAGTGGGGGTTGGGGTACTAGCACAGATACGCAGTATTTT. Its translation is CAISGGWGTSTDTQYF.

The V and J genes are TRBV29-1 and TRBJ2-3, with D unclear. The CDR3 contains 10 residues. Trimming shortened V by 4 bases and J by 6 bases, and 5 bases separated the two germline ends. The germline CDR1 and CDR2 sequences are SQVTM and ANQGSEA. The chain's CDR3 is CSVVGDTQYF. The CDR3 DNA reads as TGCAGCGTTGTGGGCGATACGCAGTATTTT.

This clonotype showed up many times. At one boundary the junction diverges from the germline segment, which might be a read error. V gene TRBV3-1 combines with J gene TRBJ1-1; D may be TRBD1 (5 bases). CDR3 length: 14 residues. Germline V gene data show CDR1 as LGHDT and CDR2 as YNNKEL (reference sequence). The CDR3 coding sequence is TGTGCCAGCACCCAATCCGACAGGAACACTGAAGCTTTCTTT. As protein: CASTQSDRNTEAFF.

As to this clonotype: Relative to the germline gene, one junction end is altered; a read error may explain this. The chain carries TRBV20-1 and TRBJ2-7; possible D gene TRBD1, 6 bases. The CDR3 contains 14 residues. Germline CDR1 reads DFQATT; CDR2 reads SNEGSKA (reference sequence). The CDR3: CSATSGTPSYERYF. The CDR3 DNA reads as TGCAGTGCCACTTCCGGGACACCCTCCTACGAGCGGTACTTC.

This clonotype was seen ten or more times. This chain links TRBV20-1 with TRBJ2-3; TRBD2 agrees at 7 bases. In germline, CDR1 is DFQATT, CDR2 SNEGSKA (reference sequence). The J segment lost 3 bases and the V segment lost 3 bases, leaving 3 bases of the junction unmatched. The CDR3 contains 13 residues. The CDR3 nucleotides read TGCAGTGCTAGCGGGAGGTCGACAGATACGCAGTATTTT. Translation: CSASGRSTDTQYF.

This clonotype was counted ten times or more. The gene calls are TRBV2 and TRBJ1-5, with unresolved D. Trimming took 6 bases from V and 2 from J, leaving 17 bases between them. This CDR3 is 16 amino acids long. CDR1 and CDR2 from the germline V gene are SNHLY and FYNNEI. In nucleotides, the CDR3 is TGTGCCAGCAGCAACTCTGAAAGGGATGGCAATCAGCCCCAGCATTTT. Translation: CASSNSERDGNQPQHF.

This clonotype was observed at least ten times. The chain links TRBV20-1 to TRBJ2-4; 7 nucleotides match TRBD1. This CDR3 contains 14 residues. The J segment lost 11 bases and the V segment lost 2 bases, leaving 12 bases of the junction unmatched. Germline V gene data show CDR1 as DFQATT and CDR2 as SNEGSKA (reference sequence). The CDR3: CSARTDGLGQLQYF. The DNA for the CDR3 is TGCAGTGCTAGAACCGATGGATTGGGACAGCTTCAGTACTTC.

Worth noting for this clonotype: A much larger clone differs from this one at a single base, so this may be a read error. V and J are TRBV11-2 and TRBJ2-5; no reliable D call. From germline, CDR1 is SGHAT and CDR2 FQNNGV. The CDR3 loop spans 14 amino acids. CDR3 nucleotides: TGTGCCAGCAGCTTATTGCGACTTCAAGAGGCCCAGTACTTC. Its translation: CASSLLRLQEAQYF. Using reference TRBV11-2 and TRBJ2-5 for the parts outside the CDR3, the full variable domain is EAGVAQSPRYKIIEKRQSVAFWCNPISGHATLYWYQQILGQGPKLLIQFQNNGVVDDSQLPKDRFSAERLKGVDSTLKIQPAKLEDSAVYLCASSLLRLQEAQYFGPGTRLLVL.

This clonotype occurred a few times. The rearrangement uses TRBV20-1 and TRBJ2-3, with TRBD2 matching 9 bases. Germline assignment: CDR1 DFQATT and CDR2 SNEGSKA (reference sequence). V lost 0 bases to trimming and J lost 5 bases; unmatched junction nucleotides: 15. The CDR3 spans 18 residues. CDR3 residues: CSARDQGLAGSPQDTQYF. The CDR3 DNA reads as TGCAGTGCTAGAGATCAAGGGCTAGCGGGAAGTCCCCAAGATACGCAGTATTTT.

The table lists this clonotype with many counts. The chain carries TRBV5-1 and TRBJ2-7; the match to TRBD2 covers 10 bases. The germline V gene encodes CDR1 SGHRS and CDR2 YFSETQ. V trimming: 3 bases; J trimming: 2 bases; junction bases outside the gene matches: 5. CDR3 length equals 15 residues. In nucleotides, the CDR3 is TGCGCCAGCAGCTCCGGGACTAGCGACACCTACGAGCAGTACTTC. It codes for CASSSGTSDTYEQYF.

This clonotype was found many times. CDR3 in amino acids: CASSADFIEQFF. CDR3 bases: TGTGCCAGCAGTGCGGACTTTATAGAGCAGTTCTTC. J is TRBJ2-1 and V is TRBV2, with D possibly TRBD2 on 5 matching bases. Trimming removed 4 bases from V and 10 bases from J, with 11 bases in between. Germline assignment: CDR1 SNHLY and CDR2 FYNNEI. CDR3 length equals 12 residues.

The CDR3: CASKPGQGSHEQYF. The CDR3 coding sequence is TGTGCCAGCAAGCCGGGACAGGGAAGCCACGAGCAGTACTTC. V and J are TRBV6-1 and TRBJ2-7; 9 nucleotides agree with TRBD1. The CDR3 extends over 14 amino acids. In germline, CDR1 is MNHNS, CDR2 SASEGT. V lost 7 bases and J lost 5; bases outside the gene matches: 9.

This clonotype was observed a handful of times. The chain links TRBV24-1 to TRBJ1-2; TRBD1 matches at 8 bases. Germline V gene lookup returns CDR1 KGHDR and CDR2 SFDVKD. This CDR3 spans 12 amino acids. The trim removed 5 bases at V and 5 bases at J, leaving 0 bases unmatched. The CDR3 DNA sequence: TGTGCCACCAGTGGACAGGGGTATGGCTACACCTTC. It is translated as CATSGQGYGYTF.

This clonotype was seen repeatedly, ten times or more. V and J are TRBV20-1 and TRBJ2-7; D is unclear. The CDR3 covers 13 residues. CDR1 and CDR2 (germline): DFQATT, SNEGSKA (reference sequence). With 3 bases removed from V and 2 bases from J, the gap between germline ends came to 11 bases. CDR3 in DNA: TGCAGTGCTAGCAGAGCAGTGACCTACGAGCAGTACTTC. Amino acids: CSASRAVTYEQYF.